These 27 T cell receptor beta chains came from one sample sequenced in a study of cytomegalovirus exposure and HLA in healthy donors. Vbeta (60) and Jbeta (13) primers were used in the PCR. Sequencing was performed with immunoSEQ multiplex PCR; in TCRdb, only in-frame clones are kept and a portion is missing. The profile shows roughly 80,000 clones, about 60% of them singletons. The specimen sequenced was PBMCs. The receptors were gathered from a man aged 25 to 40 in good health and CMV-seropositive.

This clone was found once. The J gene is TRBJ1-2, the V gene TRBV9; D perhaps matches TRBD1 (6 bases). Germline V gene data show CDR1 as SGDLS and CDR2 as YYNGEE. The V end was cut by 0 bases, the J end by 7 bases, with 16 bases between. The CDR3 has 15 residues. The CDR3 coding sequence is TGTGCCAGCAGCGTAGCTAGTTCGACAGGAGGTGGCTACACCTTC. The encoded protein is CASSVASSTGGGYTF.

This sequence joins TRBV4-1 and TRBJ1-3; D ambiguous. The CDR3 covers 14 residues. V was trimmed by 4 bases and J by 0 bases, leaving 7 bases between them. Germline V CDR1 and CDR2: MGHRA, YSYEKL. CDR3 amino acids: CASSPLASGNTIYF. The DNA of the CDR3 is TGCGCCAGCAGCCCCCTGGCCTCTGGAAACACCATATATTTT.

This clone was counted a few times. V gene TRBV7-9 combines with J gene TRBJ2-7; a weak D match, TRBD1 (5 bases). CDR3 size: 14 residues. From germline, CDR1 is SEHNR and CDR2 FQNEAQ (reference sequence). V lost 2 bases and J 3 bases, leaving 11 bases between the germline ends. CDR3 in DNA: TGTGCCAGCAGCTTACGGAGTGACAGCTACGAGCAGTACTTC. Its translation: CASSLRSDSYEQYF.

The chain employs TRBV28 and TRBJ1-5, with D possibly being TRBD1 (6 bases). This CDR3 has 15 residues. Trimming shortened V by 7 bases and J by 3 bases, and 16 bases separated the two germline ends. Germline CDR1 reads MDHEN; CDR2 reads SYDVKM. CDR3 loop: CASTRSGGYNQPQHF. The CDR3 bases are TGTGCCAGCACCCGGTCGGGGGGCTACAATCAGCCCCAGCATTTT.

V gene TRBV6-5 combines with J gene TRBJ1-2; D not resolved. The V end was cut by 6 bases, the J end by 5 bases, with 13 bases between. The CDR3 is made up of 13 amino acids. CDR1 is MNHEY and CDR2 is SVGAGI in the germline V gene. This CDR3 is CASSSDTSYGYTF. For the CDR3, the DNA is TGTGCCAGCAGCTCAGACACATCTTATGGCTACACCTTC.

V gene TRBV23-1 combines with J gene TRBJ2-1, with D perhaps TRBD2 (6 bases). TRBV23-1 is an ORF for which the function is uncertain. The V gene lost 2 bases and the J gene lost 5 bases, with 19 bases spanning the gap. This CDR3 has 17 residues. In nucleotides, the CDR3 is TGCGCCAGCAGTCAAGGGCGAGGGCGGGAAATAAACAATGAGCAGTTCTTC. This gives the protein CASSQGRGREINNEQFF.

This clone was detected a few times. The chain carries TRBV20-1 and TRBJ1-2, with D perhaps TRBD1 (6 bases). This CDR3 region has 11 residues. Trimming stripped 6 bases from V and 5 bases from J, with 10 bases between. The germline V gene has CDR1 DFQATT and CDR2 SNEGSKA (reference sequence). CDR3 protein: CSAQGMYGYTF. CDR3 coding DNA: TGCAGTGCCCAGGGGATGTATGGCTACACCTTC.

The CDR3 sequence is CASSRGTGQPYEQYF. The DNA for the CDR3 is TGCGCCAGCAGCCGGGGGACGGGACAGCCCTACGAGCAGTACTTC. The chain combines TRBV4-1 with TRBJ2-7; 7 bases fit TRBD1. This CDR3 has 15 amino acids. CDR1 and CDR2 (germline): MGHRA, YSYEKL. Trimming at V came to 4 bases and at J to 2 bases, leaving 8 bases not matched to a gene.

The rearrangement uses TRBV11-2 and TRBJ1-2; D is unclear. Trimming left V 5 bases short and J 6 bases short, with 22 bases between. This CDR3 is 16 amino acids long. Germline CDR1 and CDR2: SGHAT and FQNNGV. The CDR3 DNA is TGTGCCAGCAGCCCCCCGGACGGAGGCCTCATGAATGGCTACACCTTC. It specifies CASSPPDGGLMNGYTF.

CDR3 region: CACQPRGVGTEAFF. The CDR3 DNA sequence: TGTGCCTGTCAGCCCCGGGGGGTTGGGACTGAAGCTTTCTTT. The chain employs TRBV30 and TRBJ1-1; possible D gene TRBD1, 5 bases. In germline, CDR1 is GTSNPN, CDR2 SVGIG (reference sequence). The CDR3 covers 14 residues. The V end was cut by 6 bases, the J end by 5 bases, with 19 bases between.

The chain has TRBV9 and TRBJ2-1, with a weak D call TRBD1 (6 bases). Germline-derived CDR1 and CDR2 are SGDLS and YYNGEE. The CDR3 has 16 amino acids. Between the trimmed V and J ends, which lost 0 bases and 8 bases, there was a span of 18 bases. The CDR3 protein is CASSVAGRGLGDEQFF. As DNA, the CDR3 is TGTGCCAGCAGCGTAGCAGGCAGGGGCTTAGGGGATGAGCAGTTCTTC.

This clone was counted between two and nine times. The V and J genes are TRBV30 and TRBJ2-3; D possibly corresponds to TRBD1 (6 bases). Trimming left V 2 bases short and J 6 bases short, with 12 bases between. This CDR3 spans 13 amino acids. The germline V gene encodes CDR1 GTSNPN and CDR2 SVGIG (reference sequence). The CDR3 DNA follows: TGTGCCTGGAGTACTGGGGGCGCCGATACGCAGTATTTT. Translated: CAWSTGGADTQYF.

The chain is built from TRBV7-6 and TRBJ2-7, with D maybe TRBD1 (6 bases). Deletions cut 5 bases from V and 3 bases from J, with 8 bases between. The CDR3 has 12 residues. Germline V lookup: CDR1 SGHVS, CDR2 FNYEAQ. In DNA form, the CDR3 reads TGTGCCAGCAGCCTACAGGGCTACGAGCAGTACTTC. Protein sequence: CASSLQGYEQYF.

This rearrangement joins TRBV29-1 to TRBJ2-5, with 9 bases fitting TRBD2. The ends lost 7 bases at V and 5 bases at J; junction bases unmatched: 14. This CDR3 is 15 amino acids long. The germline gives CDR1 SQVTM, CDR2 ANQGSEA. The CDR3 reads CSAGGGREGSETQYF. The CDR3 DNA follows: TGCAGCGCAGGGGGGGGGCGGGAGGGCTCGGAGACCCAGTACTTC. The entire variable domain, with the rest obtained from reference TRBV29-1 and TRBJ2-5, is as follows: SAVISQKPSRDICQRGTSLTIQCQVDSQVTMMFWYRQQPGQSLTLIATANQGSEATYESGFVIDKFPISRPNLTFSTLTVSNMSPEDSSIYLCSAGGGREGSETQYFGPGTRLLVL.

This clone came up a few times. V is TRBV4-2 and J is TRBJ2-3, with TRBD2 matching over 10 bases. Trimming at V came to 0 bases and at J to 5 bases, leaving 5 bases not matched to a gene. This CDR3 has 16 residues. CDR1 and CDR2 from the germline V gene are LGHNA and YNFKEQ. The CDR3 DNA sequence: TGTGCCAGCAGCCAAGATCAAAGCGGGAGGGGAGATACGCAGTATTTT. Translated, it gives CASSQDQSGRGDTQYF.

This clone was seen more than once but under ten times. CDR3 protein: CASSSGTSGATDTQYF. The CDR3, as DNA: TGCGCCAGCAGCTCTGGGACTAGCGGGGCCACAGATACGCAGTATTTT. The V gene is TRBV5-1, the J gene TRBJ2-3, with 13 bases fitting TRBD2. V lost 3 bases, J lost 2 bases, and 3 bases stayed unmatched. CDR3 length: 16 residues. Germline V gene sequence: CDR1 SGHRS, CDR2 YFSETQ. The whole variable domain, remainder taken from reference TRBV5-1 and TRBJ2-3, is KAGVTQTPRYLIKTRGQQVTLSCSPISGHRSVSWYQQTPGQGLQFLFEYFSETQRNKGNFPGRFSGRQFSNSRSEMNVSTLELGDSALYLCASSSGTSGATDTQYFGPGTRLTVL.

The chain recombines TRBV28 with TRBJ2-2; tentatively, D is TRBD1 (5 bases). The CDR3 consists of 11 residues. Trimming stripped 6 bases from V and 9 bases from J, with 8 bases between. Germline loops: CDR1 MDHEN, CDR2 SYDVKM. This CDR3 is CASSQGWELFF. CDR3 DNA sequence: TGTGCCAGCAGCCAGGGCTGGGAGCTGTTTTTT.

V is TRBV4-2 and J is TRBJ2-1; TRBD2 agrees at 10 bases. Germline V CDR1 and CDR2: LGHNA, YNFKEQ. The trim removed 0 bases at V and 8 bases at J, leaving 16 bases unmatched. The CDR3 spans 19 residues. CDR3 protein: CASSQEWASGGTKSHEQFF. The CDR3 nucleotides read TGTGCCAGCAGCCAAGAGTGGGCTAGCGGGGGAACGAAAAGCCATGAGCAGTTCTTC.

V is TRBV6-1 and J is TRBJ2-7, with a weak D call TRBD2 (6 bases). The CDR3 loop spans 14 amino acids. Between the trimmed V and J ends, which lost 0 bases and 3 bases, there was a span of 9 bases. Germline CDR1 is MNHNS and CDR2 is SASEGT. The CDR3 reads CASSEARGGYEQYF. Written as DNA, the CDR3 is TGTGCCAGCAGTGAAGCGAGGGGAGGCTACGAGCAGTACTTC.

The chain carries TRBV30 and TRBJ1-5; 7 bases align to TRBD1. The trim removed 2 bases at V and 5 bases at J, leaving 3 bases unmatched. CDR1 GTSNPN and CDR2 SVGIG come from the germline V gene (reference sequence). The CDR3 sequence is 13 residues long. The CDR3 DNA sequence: TGTGCCTGGAGTCGACAGGGAGATCAGCCCCAGCATTTT. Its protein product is CAWSRQGDQPQHF.

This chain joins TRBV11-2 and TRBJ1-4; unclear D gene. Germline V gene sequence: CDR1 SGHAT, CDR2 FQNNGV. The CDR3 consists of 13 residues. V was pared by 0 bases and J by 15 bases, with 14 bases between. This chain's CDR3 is CASSLEPGAAVFF. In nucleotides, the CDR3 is TGTGCCAGCAGCTTAGAGCCGGGAGCCGCGGTGTTTTTT.

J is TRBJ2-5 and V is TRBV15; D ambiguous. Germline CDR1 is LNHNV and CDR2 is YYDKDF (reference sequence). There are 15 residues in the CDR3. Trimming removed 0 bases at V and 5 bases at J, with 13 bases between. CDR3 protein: CATSRDLSSAETQYF. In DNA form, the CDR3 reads TGTGCCACCAGCAGAGATCTATCATCTGCGGAGACCCAGTACTTC.

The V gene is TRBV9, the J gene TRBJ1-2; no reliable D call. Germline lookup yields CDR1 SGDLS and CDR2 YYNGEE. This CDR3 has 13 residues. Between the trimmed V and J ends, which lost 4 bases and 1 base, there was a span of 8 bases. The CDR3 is CASSPQNNYGYTF. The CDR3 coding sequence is TGTGCCAGCAGCCCCCAAAATAACTATGGCTACACCTTC.

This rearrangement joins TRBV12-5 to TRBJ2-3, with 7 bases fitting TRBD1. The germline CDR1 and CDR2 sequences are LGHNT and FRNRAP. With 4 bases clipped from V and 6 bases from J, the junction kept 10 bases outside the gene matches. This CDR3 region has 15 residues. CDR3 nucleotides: TGTGCTAGTGGTTCGCCAGGGGGTTTTGTGGATACGCAGTATTTT. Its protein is CASGSPGGFVDTQYF.

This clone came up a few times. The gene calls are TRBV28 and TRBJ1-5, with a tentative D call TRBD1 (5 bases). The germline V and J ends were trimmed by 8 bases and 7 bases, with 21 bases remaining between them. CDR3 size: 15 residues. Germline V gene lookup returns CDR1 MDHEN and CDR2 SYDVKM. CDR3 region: CASHRGTGRGQPQHF. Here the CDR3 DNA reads TGTGCCAGCCACCGCGGGACGGGGAGAGGACAGCCCCAGCATTTT.

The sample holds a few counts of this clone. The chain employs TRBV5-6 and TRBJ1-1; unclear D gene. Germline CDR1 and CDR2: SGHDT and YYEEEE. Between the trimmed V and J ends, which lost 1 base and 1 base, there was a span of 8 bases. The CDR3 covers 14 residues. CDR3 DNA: TGTGCCAGCAGCTTGTGGCTCTGGAACACTGAAGCTTTCTTT. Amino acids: CASSLWLWNTEAFF.

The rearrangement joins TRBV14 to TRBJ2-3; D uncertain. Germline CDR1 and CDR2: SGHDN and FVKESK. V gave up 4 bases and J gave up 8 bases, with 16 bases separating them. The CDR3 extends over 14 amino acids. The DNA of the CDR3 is TGTGCCAGCAGCCTCCAGAAGTCTAGTGGTACGCAGTATTTT. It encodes CASSLQKSSGTQYF.